A single sample is the source of the 22 T cell receptor beta chains below, sequenced in a study of lymphopenia after photon versus proton radiotherapy. TCRdb's copy holds only in-frame clones and misses some; the assay was immunoSEQ multiplex PCR. The data contain under 20,000 clones, about 85% of them singletons. The sample was peripheral blood, taken from a patient treated with proton-based radiotherapy. The receptors derive from a man aged 65-85 years with pancreatic cancer.

This clone was detected only once. The CDR3 sequence is CASSQGGDPADTQYF. The CDR3 DNA reads TGTGCCAGCAGCCAAGGCGGGGACCCGGCAGATACGCAGTATTTT. This chain links TRBV4-2 with TRBJ2-3; D is possibly TRBD2 (6 bases). CDR3 length equals 15 residues. Trimming stripped 1 base from V and 4 bases from J, with 12 bases between. Germline V gives CDR1 LGHNA, CDR2 YNFKEQ.

This chain uses TRBV19 with TRBJ2-1; D tentatively fits TRBD1 or TRBD2 (5 bases each). In germline, CDR1 is LNHDA, CDR2 SQIVND (reference sequence). Deletions cut 4 bases from V and 6 bases from J, with 13 bases between. The CDR3 totals 14 residues. As DNA, the CDR3 is TGTGCCAGTAGTAACCGGGGCTCAAGCAATGAGCAGTTCTTC. This sequence encodes CASSNRGSSNEQFF. The whole variable domain, remainder taken from reference TRBV19 and TRBJ2-1, is DGGITQSPKYLFRKEGQNVTLSCEQNLNHDAMYWYRQDPGQGLRLIYYSQIVNDFQKGDIAEGYSVSREKKESFPLTVTSAQKNPTAFYLCASSNRGSSNEQFFGPGTRLTVL.

The chain is built from TRBV5-1 and TRBJ2-5, with D possibly TRBD2 on 5 matching bases. Trimming removed 0 bases at V and 2 bases at J, with 11 bases between. This CDR3 is built from 15 residues. Germline V gives CDR1 SGHRS, CDR2 YFSETQ. CDR3 residues: CASSLGLALQETQYF. DNA for the CDR3: TGCGCCAGCAGCTTGGGGCTAGCCCTTCAAGAGACCCAGTACTTC. Full variable domain (remainder filled in from reference TRBV5-1 and TRBJ2-5): KAGVTQTPRYLIKTRGQQVTLSCSPISGHRSVSWYQQTPGQGLQFLFEYFSETQRNKGNFPGRFSGRQFSNSRSEMNVSTLELGDSALYLCASSLGLALQETQYFGPGTRLLVL.

This clone was seen once. V usage is TRBV2 and J usage is TRBJ1-1; D is ambiguous. The CDR3 covers 13 residues. CDR1 is SNHLY, CDR2 FYNNEI, per germline. V lost 6 bases, J lost 0 bases, and 8 bases lay in between. DNA of the CDR3: TGTGCCAGCAGCGAGACATTGAACACTGAAGCTTTCTTT. It translates to CASSETLNTEAFF.

The rearrangement uses TRBV7-8 and TRBJ2-2; possibly TRBD2 for D (5 bases). The ends were cut back, 9 bases at V and 6 bases at J, with 20 bases in the middle. Germline-derived CDR1 and CDR2 are SGHVS and FQNEAQ. The CDR3 loop spans 15 amino acids. In DNA, the CDR3 is TGTGCCAGTCGGCCCAGCGGTGTCGTGGCCGGGGAGCTGTTTTTT. It translates to CASRPSGVVAGELFF.

V is TRBV19 and J is TRBJ2-1, with 11 bases identical to TRBD2. The CDR3 has 18 amino acids. CDR1 is LNHDA, CDR2 SQIVND, per germline (reference sequence). V was clipped by 4 bases and J by 0 bases; unmatched bases: 8. This chain's CDR3 is CASSKRTSGQTSYNEQFF. The CDR3 nucleotides are TGTGCCAGTAGTAAAAGGACTAGCGGGCAGACCTCCTACAATGAGCAGTTCTTC.

The chain combines TRBV19 with TRBJ2-4; D may be TRBD2 (5 bases). V was cut by 7 bases and J by 0 bases, with 13 bases left in between. Germline values: CDR1 LNHDA, CDR2 SQIVND (reference sequence). This CDR3 has 15 residues. This CDR3 reads CASNGRELAKNIQYF. The CDR3 DNA reads as TGTGCCAGTAATGGACGGGAACTAGCCAAAAACATTCAGTACTTC.

The CDR3 loop reads CASSELRTGFTGELFF. The DNA of the CDR3 is TGCGCCAGCAGTGAGCTTAGGACAGGCTTCACCGGGGAGCTGTTTTTT. The chain links TRBV10-1 to TRBJ2-2; TRBD1 agrees at 7 bases. The CDR3 covers 16 residues. The ends lost 2 bases at V and 4 bases at J; junction bases unmatched: 7. CDR1 is WNHNN, CDR2 SYGVQD, per germline (reference sequence).

The CDR3, as DNA: TGTGCCAGCAGCGTACGAGTGGACAGCTACGAGCAGTACTTC. This translates into CASSVRVDSYEQYF. This chain links TRBV9 with TRBJ2-7; weak D call: TRBD1 (6 bases). V lost 1 base and J 3 bases, leaving 11 bases between the germline ends. CDR1 is SGDLS, CDR2 YYNGEE, per germline. The CDR3 is 14 amino acids.

The chain recombines TRBV13 with TRBJ1-1; unclear D gene. The V gene's germline CDR1 is PRHDT and CDR2 FYEKMQ (reference sequence). V was cut by 5 bases and J by 6 bases, with 16 bases left in between. The CDR3 consists of 14 residues. As DNA, the CDR3 is TGTGCCAGCAGCCCCTTTGCGAGGGAGGCTGAAGCTTTCTTT. Encoded protein: CASSPFAREAEAFF.

This rearrangement joins TRBV5-1 to TRBJ1-1; 8 bases are a match to TRBD1. Germline CDR1 SGHRS, CDR2 YFSETQ. V lost 2 bases, J lost 1 base, and 4 bases stayed unmatched. This CDR3 spans 15 amino acids. The CDR3 DNA reads TGCGCCAGCAGCTTTCGGGACAGGTCGAACACTGAAGCTTTCTTT. This codes for CASSFRDRSNTEAFF.

The chain joins TRBV6-1 to TRBJ1-1, with D perhaps TRBD1 (5 bases). This CDR3 contains 13 residues. V was shortened by 3 bases and J by 2 bases, with 7 bases between the two germline ends. CDR1 is MNHNS, CDR2 SASEGT, per germline. The CDR3 sequence: CASSDRDNTEAFF. Written as DNA, the CDR3 is TGTGCCAGCAGTGATAGGGACAACACTGAAGCTTTCTTT.

The CDR3 nucleotides are TGTGCCAGCAGCCAAGGCGTAGTTGCGGTAGATACGCAGTATTTT. This codes for CASSQGVVAVDTQYF. This rearrangement joins TRBV4-2 to TRBJ2-3; no clear D gene. The CDR3 sequence is 15 residues long. V was trimmed by 1 base and J by 5 bases, leaving 13 bases between them. Looked up from germline, CDR1 is LGHNA and CDR2 is YNFKEQ.

This chain connects TRBV7-6 to TRBJ2-3; D ambiguous. CDR1 and CDR2 (germline): SGHVS, FNYEAQ. The CDR3 runs to 14 residues. Trimming took off 0 bases at V and 2 bases at J, with 6 bases between the two ends. Written as DNA, the CDR3 is TGTGCCAGCAGCTTAGCCGTCTTCACAGATACGCAGTATTTT. It codes for CASSLAVFTDTQYF. Drawing the rest from reference TRBV7-6 and TRBJ2-3, the complete variable domain is GAGVSQSPRYKVTKRGQDVALRCDPISGHVSLYWYRQALGQGPEFLTYFNYEAQQDKSGLPNDRFSAERPEGSISTLTIQRTEQRDSAMYRCASSLAVFTDTQYFGPGTRLTVL.

The V call is TRBV10-3, the J call TRBJ1-2, with D possibly matching TRBD1 (5 bases). Trimming left V 0 bases short and J 7 bases short, with 21 bases between. Germline V gene sequence: CDR1 ENHRY, CDR2 SYGVKD. This CDR3 is 17 amino acids long. CDR3 DNA sequence: TGTGCCATCAGTGAGTCCCAATCCAGGGCAGGGTGGTCTGGCTACACCTTC. Its protein product is CAISESQSRAGWSGYTF.

The CDR3: CASSGRGGRNNEQFF. CDR3 DNA sequence: TGTGCCAGCAGTGGGCGGGGGGGCCGTAATAATGAGCAGTTCTTC. The rearrangement uses TRBV7-8 and TRBJ2-1; 9 bases fit TRBD2. J gave up 7 bases and V 6 bases, and 10 bases lay outside the gene matches. The CDR3 is 15 residues long. CDR1 is SGHVS and CDR2 is FQNEAQ in the germline V gene.

The chain uses TRBV19 and TRBJ2-1; 9 positions agree with TRBD1. Losses at the gene ends were 3 bases for V and 2 bases for J; bases not matched to a gene: 5. Per the germline V gene, CDR1 is LNHDA and CDR2 is SQIVND (reference sequence). This CDR3 has 16 residues. CDR3 amino acids: CASSIPGQGPYNEQFF. In DNA form, the CDR3 reads TGTGCCAGTAGTATCCCGGGACAGGGACCCTACAATGAGCAGTTCTTC.

This chain uses TRBV27 with TRBJ1-1; 9 positions match TRBD1. The CDR3 consists of 14 residues. Per the germline V gene, CDR1 is MNHEY and CDR2 is SMNVEV (reference sequence). The ends lost 4 bases at V and 4 bases at J; junction bases unmatched: 4. In DNA form, the CDR3 reads TGTGCCAGCAGTTCGGGGACAGGGCGCACTGAAGCTTTCTTT. Residues: CASSSGTGRTEAFF.

The chain couples TRBV6-5 to TRBJ1-1; perhaps TRBD1 as D (6 bases). V gave up 0 bases and J gave up 8 bases, with 10 bases separating them. Germline CDR1 is MNHEY and CDR2 is SVGAGI. The CDR3 runs 13 residues. The CDR3 DNA reads as TGTGCCAGCAGTTACTCCAGGGGTGGGGAAGCTTTCTTT. This gives the protein CASSYSRGGEAFF.

This chain links TRBV5-6 with TRBJ1-2; 10 bases agree with TRBD1. CDR3 length: 13 amino acids. V shed 3 bases, J shed 8 bases, and the junction held 4 bases outside the gene matches. From germline, CDR1 is SGHDT and CDR2 YYEEEE. The DNA for the CDR3 is TGTGCCAGCAGCTCGACAGGGGGCGACGGCTACACCTTC. It yields the protein CASSSTGGDGYTF.

This sequence joins TRBV4-2 and TRBJ2-7; TRBD1 aligns across 9 bases. CDR3 size: 17 residues. With 3 bases clipped from V and 2 bases from J, the junction kept 11 bases outside the gene matches. Per the germline V gene, CDR1 is LGHNA and CDR2 is YNFKEQ. DNA of the CDR3: TGTGCCAGCAGCCATTATTCTCCGGGACAGGGCGCCTACGAGCAGTACTTC. This sequence encodes CASSHYSPGQGAYEQYF.

The genes are TRBV7-9 and TRBJ1-1, with D possibly being TRBD1 (6 bases). The CDR3 is made up of 13 amino acids. V gave up 5 bases and J gave up 5 bases, with 12 bases separating them. CDR1 and CDR2 (germline): SEHNR, FQNEAQ (reference sequence). CDR3 sequence: CASSGTGQTEAFF. DNA for the CDR3: TGTGCCAGCAGCGGTACAGGGCAAACTGAAGCTTTCTTT.